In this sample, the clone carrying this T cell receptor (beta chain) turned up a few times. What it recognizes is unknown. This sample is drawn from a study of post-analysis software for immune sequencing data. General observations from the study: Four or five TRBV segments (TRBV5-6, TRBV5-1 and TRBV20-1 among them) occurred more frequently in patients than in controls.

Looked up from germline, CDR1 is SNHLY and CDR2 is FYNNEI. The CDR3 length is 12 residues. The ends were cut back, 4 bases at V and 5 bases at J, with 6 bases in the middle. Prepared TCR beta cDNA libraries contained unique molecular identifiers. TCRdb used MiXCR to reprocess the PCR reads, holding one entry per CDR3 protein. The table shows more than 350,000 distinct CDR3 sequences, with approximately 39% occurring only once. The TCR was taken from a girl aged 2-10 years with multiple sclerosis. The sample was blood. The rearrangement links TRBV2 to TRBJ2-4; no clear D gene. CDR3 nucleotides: TGTGCCAGCAGTGGAAGGGAAAACATTCAGTACTTC. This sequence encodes CASSGRENIQYF.